This T cell receptor (beta chain) stems from a study of blood T cell repertoires in COVID-19. At the level of the study: Italy, Spain and the United States were the sources of the convalescent and acute COVID-19 samples. PBMCs, B-cell-depleted T cells, or T cells provided the cDNA or gDNA that made up the material.

Original processing notes: From reference gene primer amplification, estimates of nucleated cell counts were derived. Using immunoSEQ multiplex PCR, the repertoire was profiled, and TCRdb retains in-frame clones only, with some absent. The V and J calls and clone size come from that table; D and trimming were worked out from the DNA. The table lists about 160,000 clones, approximately 88% of them singletons. The CDR3 runs 14 residues. J gave up 7 bases and V 5 bases, and 7 bases lay outside the gene matches. Germline lookup yields CDR1 SGHVS and CDR2 FNYEAQ. V and J are TRBV7-6 and TRBJ2-7; TRBD1 matches 11 bases. Sequencing was performed on peripheral blood. This clonotype was sampled from a woman older than 75 with active or convalescent COVID-19. The CDR3 here is CASSPRDRGGEQYF. The CDR3 nucleotides are TGTGCCAGCAGCCCTAGGGACAGGGGGGGGGAGCAGTACTTC. Full variable domain (outside the CDR3, taken from reference TRBV7-6 and TRBJ2-7): GAGVSQSPRYKVTKRGQDVALRCDPISGHVSLYWYRQALGQGPEFLTYFNYEAQQDKSGLPNDRFSAERPEGSISTLTIQRTEQRDSAMYRCASSPRDRGGEQYFGPGTRLTVT.